The source of this T cell receptor beta chain is a study of T cell repertoires in cytomegalovirus infection (dated by TCRdb to between 2018 and 2021). Regarding the research as a whole: Peptide stimulations targeted recently identified HLA-C-restricted CMV epitopes, whose presentation resists viral immunomodulation, together with well-studied HLA-B-restricted epitopes. Donor HLA type was relevant to the analysis, because carriage of CMV infection together with the matching HLA type was indicated by public TCR beta signatures. The study at large found these results: Cumulative frequency of public TCR beta family members discriminated carriers of CMV infection plus the relevant HLA type in this cohort and an independent roughly 330-donor cohort. The ex vivo response was dominated by HLA-C-restricted CMV-specific TCR beta clonotypes, which also provided the single most frequent clonotype in two of eight donors.

Instrument used: Illumina HiSeq 1500. Through fastp at Q25 and MiXCR, TCRdb rebuilt clones from the public reads, retaining in-frame beta chains. Each entry merges the rows of one CDR3 protein and shows their most common DNA and genes. The sample table contains a few hundred thousand distinct CDR3 sequences; only one count was recorded for approximately 35% of them. The ten largest clones capture approximately 15% of the sample. Only a few counts were recorded for this clonotype. Its cognate antigen has yet to be identified. Nothing much larger sits one base from this clone, and base qualities are not available. The treatment or condition label, read with the paper, signifies: in vitro stimulation with specific CMV peptide epitopes to enrich CMV-specific T cells. The CDR3 covers 15 residues, taking in both the cysteine and the phenylalanine. The CDR3 DNA has 45 bases and is translated from base 1. Sequences MGHRA (CDR1) and YSYEKL (CDR2) are obtained from the germline V gene. Here V drops 0 bases and J drops 6 bases, and the junction holds 6 bases not matched to any gene.

The receptor was isolated from a human donor in good health (CMV status not recorded). Some clones in this sample may be carry-over from other donors' samples. The input for sequencing was cultured PBMCs, taken from culture after CMV antigen stimulation. The chain is assembled from TRBV4-1 and TRBJ2-3; TRBD2 matches 7 bases in the middle. The CDR3 has the sequence CASSQDTGGRDTQYF. The nucleotides are TGCGCCAGCAGCCAAGACACGGGAGGCCGGGATACGCAGTATTTT.